This entry lists 16 T cell receptor beta chains sequenced from one sample in a study of shared clonotypes between healthy human individuals (dated by TCRdb to the early 2020s). The method was the immunoSEQ multiplex PCR assay. The source is immuneACCESS, and TCRdb retained only in-frame sequences with V and J called. Part of the clones is not carried over; for the studies checked, unresolved V genes explain less than half of this, and the remainder is unexplained. Across this sample there are roughly 640,000 clones, with around two thirds seen only once. About 1.7% of the sample belongs to the ten largest clones. Material for sequencing was memory CD4+ T cells sorted from blood. The cell subset or site label, read with the paper, signifies: CD45RA-negative fraction. The origin of the receptors is a woman between 25 and 40 years old in good health.

The chain has TRBV2 and TRBJ1-1; possible D gene TRBD1, 6 bases. The CDR3 extends over 13 amino acids. Germline-derived CDR1 and CDR2 are SNHLY and FYNNEI. V was cut by 11 bases and J by 0 bases, with 13 bases left in between. The CDR3 reads CAGGQNLNTEAFF. As DNA, the CDR3 is TGTGCCGGGGGGCAGAACTTGAACACTGAAGCTTTCTTT. Full variable domain (missing parts from reference TRBV2 and TRBJ1-1): EPEVTQTPSHQVTQMGQEVILRCVPISNHLYFYWYRQILGQKVEFLVSFYNNEISEKSEIFDDQFSVERPDGSNFTLKIRSTKLEDSAMYFCAGGQNLNTEAFFGQGTRLTVV.

The chain carries TRBV30 and TRBJ2-1, with D possibly matching TRBD2 (5 bases). This CDR3 is 14 amino acids long. From germline, CDR1 is GTSNPN and CDR2 SVGIG (reference sequence). The CDR3 protein is CAQEFQLVAGEQFF. DNA for the CDR3: TGTGCTCAGGAATTCCAGTTGGTTGCGGGTGAGCAGTTCTTC.

The rearrangement uses TRBV14 and TRBJ1-1; 7 bases are a match to TRBD1. CDR1 SGHDN and CDR2 FVKESK come from the germline V gene. V lost 0 bases and J lost 8; bases outside the gene matches: 9. The CDR3 length is 15 residues. The CDR3 here is CASSQDYSGTAEAFF. The CDR3 DNA reads TGTGCCAGCAGCCAAGATTATTCCGGGACAGCCGAAGCTTTCTTT.

This clone has a handful of counts. This chain uses TRBV11-2 with TRBJ2-5; D perhaps matches TRBD2 (5 bases). The CDR3 length is 15 residues. Germline lookup yields CDR1 SGHAT and CDR2 FQNNGV. Trimming took off 6 bases at V and 5 bases at J, with 19 bases between the two ends. The CDR3 DNA follows: TGTGCCAGCAGTCTTACCCAGCGGAGAGGGGAGACCCAGTACTTC. As protein: CASSLTQRRGETQYF.

Of note for this clone: Other DNA sequences in this sample translate to the same CDR3. The chain links TRBV2 to TRBJ1-2, with 10 positions matching TRBD1. Germline V CDR1 and CDR2: SNHLY, FYNNEI. V lost 6 bases and J lost 4; bases outside the gene matches: 2. The CDR3 has 13 residues. In DNA, the CDR3 is TGTGCCAGCAGGGGACAGGGGACCTATGGCTACACCTTC. Residues: CASRGQGTYGYTF.

The chain joins TRBV11-2 to TRBJ2-2; D gene uncertain. The CDR3 runs 16 residues. Trimming pared 5 bases from V and 0 bases from J, leaving 13 bases between. The germline CDR1 and CDR2 sequences are SGHAT and FQNNGV. The CDR3 DNA reads TGTGCCAGCAGCGGCTGGAGCCGGGCGAACACCGGGGAGCTGTTTTTT. Translation gives CASSGWSRANTGELFF.

This chain uses TRBV5-6 with TRBJ1-5, with D possibly matching TRBD1 (6 bases). The germline CDR1 and CDR2 sequences are SGHDT and YYEEEE. The CDR3 consists of 15 residues. The V gene lost 3 bases and the J gene lost 3 bases, with 13 bases spanning the gap. In nucleotides, the CDR3 is TGTGCCAGCAGCTGGGGGGGGCTTGTCAATCAGCCCCAGCATTTT. Encoded protein: CASSWGGLVNQPQHF.

The chain carries TRBV20-1 and TRBJ2-1, with D unclear. The V end was cut by 3 bases, the J end by 7 bases, with 7 bases between. In germline, CDR1 is DFQATT, CDR2 SNEGSKA (reference sequence). The CDR3 loop spans 11 amino acids. The CDR3 bases are TGCAGTGCTAGGAGGCTAAATGAGCAGTTCTTC. Its protein product is CSARRLNEQFF.

Details on this clone: The same CDR3 also results from other DNA sequences found in this sample. The rearrangement joins TRBV7-9 to TRBJ2-3; 7 bases map to TRBD1. CDR3 length: 15 amino acids. V shed 5 bases, J shed 2 bases, and the junction held 7 bases outside the gene matches. Per germline, CDR1 SEHNR and CDR2 FQNEAQ (reference sequence). The CDR3 DNA reads TGTGCCAGCAGCCCAGGACAGGTTCTCACAGATACGCAGTATTTT. Its protein product is CASSPGQVLTDTQYF. Full variable domain (remainder filled in from reference TRBV7-9 and TRBJ2-3): DTGVSQNPRHKITKRGQNVTFRCDPISEHNRLYWYRQTLGQGPEFLTYFQNEAQLEKSRLLSDRFSAERPKGSFSTLEIQRTEQGDSAMYLCASSPGQVLTDTQYFGPGTRLTVL.

This clone was counted only a few times. The chain combines TRBV28 with TRBJ1-5; D gene uncertain. This CDR3 has 13 residues. Germline V lookup: CDR1 MDHEN, CDR2 SYDVKM. Trimming took 5 bases from V and 5 from J, leaving 10 bases between them. The CDR3 loop reads CASSPTPYQPQHF. CDR3 nucleotide sequence: TGTGCCAGCAGTCCTACACCTTATCAGCCCCAGCATTTT. The whole variable domain, filled in from reference TRBV28 and TRBJ1-5, reads DVKVTQSSRYLVKRTGEKVFLECVQDMDHENMFWYRQDPGLGLRLIYFSYDVKMKEKGDIPEGYSVSREKKERFSLILESASTNQTSMYLCASSPTPYQPQHFGDGTRLSIL.

The chain uses TRBV6-5 and TRBJ1-2; no clear D. The CDR3 runs to 15 residues. CDR1 MNHEY and CDR2 SVGAGI come from the germline V gene. V was pared by 0 bases and J by 2 bases, with 10 bases between. Here the CDR3 reads CASSYSMAGNYGYTF. As DNA, the CDR3 is TGTGCCAGCAGTTACTCGATGGCCGGGAACTATGGCTACACCTTC.

The rearrangement uses TRBV14 and TRBJ1-4; 7 positions match TRBD1. Germline CDR1 is SGHDN and CDR2 is FVKESK. The trim removed 3 bases at V and 5 bases at J, leaving 0 bases unmatched. CDR3 size: 13 residues. CDR3 sequence: CASSQDRNEKLFF. The CDR3 nucleotides read TGTGCCAGCAGCCAGGACAGGAATGAAAAACTGTTTTTT. Full variable domain (missing parts from reference TRBV14 and TRBJ1-4): EAGVTQFPSHSVIEKGQTVTLRCDPISGHDNLYWYRRVMGKEIKFLLHFVKESKQDESGMPNNRFLAERTGGTYSTLKVQPAELEDSGVYFCASSQDRNEKLFFGSGTQLSVL.

The V gene is TRBV28, the J gene TRBJ1-3; D may be TRBD1 (5 bases). V was cut by 1 base and J by 0 bases, with 10 bases left in between. The CDR3 spans 16 residues. Germline V gene lookup returns CDR1 MDHEN and CDR2 SYDVKM. CDR3: CASSLSGPYSGNTIYF. DNA for the CDR3: TGTGCCAGCAGTTTATCGGGGCCCTACTCTGGAAACACCATATATTTT.

This clone appeared a single time. The chain couples TRBV10-3 to TRBJ2-3; 7 bases agree with TRBD1. J was trimmed by 4 bases and V by 2 bases; bases with no gene match: 9. This CDR3 has 16 residues. The germline V gene has CDR1 ENHRY and CDR2 SYGVKD. The DNA of the CDR3 is TGTGCCATCAGTGAGCCCCAGACAGGGAACGCAGATACGCAGTATTTT. This gives the protein CAISEPQTGNADTQYF.

This sequence joins TRBV30 and TRBJ2-1; TRBD2 aligns across 10 bases. The ends lost 3 bases at V and 7 bases at J; junction bases unmatched: 9. Germline lookup yields CDR1 GTSNPN and CDR2 SVGIG (reference sequence). The CDR3 runs to 15 residues. CDR3 bases: TGTGCCTGGAGAGGCAGACTAGCGGGTCTGAATGAGCAGTTCTTC. Translating it yields CAWRGRLAGLNEQFF. The variable domain in full, with the rest retrieved from reference TRBV30 and TRBJ2-1, is SQTIHQWPATLVQPVGSPLSLECTVEGTSNPNLYWYRQAAGRGLQLLFYSVGIGQISSEVPQNLSASRPQDRQFILSSKKLLLSDSGFYLCAWRGRLAGLNEQFFGPGTRLTVL.

The rearrangement uses TRBV10-1 and TRBJ2-4; possibly TRBD1 for D (5 bases). The V and J ends lost 6 bases and 3 bases respectively, with 9 bases between them. In germline, CDR1 is WNHNN, CDR2 SYGVQD (reference sequence). The CDR3 runs 13 residues. The CDR3 region is CASSPDSKNIQYF. CDR3 DNA sequence: TGCGCCAGCAGCCCCGACAGCAAAAACATTCAGTACTTC.